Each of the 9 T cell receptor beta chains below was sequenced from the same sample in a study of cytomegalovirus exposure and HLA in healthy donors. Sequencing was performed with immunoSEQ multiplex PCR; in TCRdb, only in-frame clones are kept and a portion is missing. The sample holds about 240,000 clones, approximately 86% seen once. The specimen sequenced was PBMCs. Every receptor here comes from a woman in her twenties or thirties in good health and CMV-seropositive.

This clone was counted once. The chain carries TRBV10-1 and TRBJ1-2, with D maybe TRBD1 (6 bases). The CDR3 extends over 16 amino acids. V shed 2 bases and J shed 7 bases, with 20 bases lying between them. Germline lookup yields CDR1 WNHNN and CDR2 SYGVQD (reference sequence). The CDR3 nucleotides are TGCGCCAGCAGTGAGACGCGAACTGAAGGACAGCGTGGCTACACCTTC. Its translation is CASSETRTEGQRGYTF.

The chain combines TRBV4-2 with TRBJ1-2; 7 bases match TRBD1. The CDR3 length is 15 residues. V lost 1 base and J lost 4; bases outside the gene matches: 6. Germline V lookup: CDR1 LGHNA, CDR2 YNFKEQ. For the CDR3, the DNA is TGTGCCAGCAGCCAAGGAAACAGGGGCTTCTATGGCTACACCTTC. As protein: CASSQGNRGFYGYTF.

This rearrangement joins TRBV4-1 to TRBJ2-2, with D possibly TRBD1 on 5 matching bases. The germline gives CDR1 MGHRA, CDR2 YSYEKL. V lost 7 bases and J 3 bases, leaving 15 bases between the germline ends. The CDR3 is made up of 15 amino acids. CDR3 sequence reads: CASTVVDSYTGELFF. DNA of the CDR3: TGCGCCAGCACCGTAGTCGACAGTTACACCGGGGAGCTGTTTTTT.

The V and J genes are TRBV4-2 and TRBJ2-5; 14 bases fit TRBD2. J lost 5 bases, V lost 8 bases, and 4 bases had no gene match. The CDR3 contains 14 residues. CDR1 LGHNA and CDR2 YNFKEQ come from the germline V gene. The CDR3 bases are TGTGCCAGCGGGGGGACTAGCGGGAGTGAGACCCAGTACTTC. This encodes CASGGTSGSETQYF.

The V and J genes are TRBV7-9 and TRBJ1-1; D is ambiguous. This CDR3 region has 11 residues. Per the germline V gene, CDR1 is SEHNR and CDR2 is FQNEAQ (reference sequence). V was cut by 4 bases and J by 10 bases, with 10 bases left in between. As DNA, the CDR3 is TGTGCCAGCAGCTCCGAGGCCACAGCTTTCTTT. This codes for CASSSEATAFF.

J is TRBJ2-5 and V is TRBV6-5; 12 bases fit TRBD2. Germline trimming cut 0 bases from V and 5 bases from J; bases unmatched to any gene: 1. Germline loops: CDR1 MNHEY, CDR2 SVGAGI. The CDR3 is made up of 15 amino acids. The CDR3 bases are TGTGCCAGCAGTTACTCTACTAGCGGGAGGGAGACCCAGTACTTC. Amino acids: CASSYSTSGRETQYF.

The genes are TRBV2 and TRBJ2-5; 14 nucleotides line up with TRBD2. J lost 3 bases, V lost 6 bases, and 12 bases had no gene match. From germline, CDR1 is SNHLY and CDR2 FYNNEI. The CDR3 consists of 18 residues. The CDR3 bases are TGTGCCAGCAGCCCGGGACTAGCGGGAGTAATGGGTAAAGAGACCCAGTACTTC. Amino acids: CASSPGLAGVMGKETQYF.

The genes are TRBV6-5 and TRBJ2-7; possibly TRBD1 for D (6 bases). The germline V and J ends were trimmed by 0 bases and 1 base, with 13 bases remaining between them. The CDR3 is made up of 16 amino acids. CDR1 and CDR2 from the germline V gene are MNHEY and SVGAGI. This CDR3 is CASSYSIKGVSYEQYF. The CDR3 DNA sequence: TGTGCCAGCAGTTACTCGATAAAGGGGGTATCCTACGAGCAGTACTTC.

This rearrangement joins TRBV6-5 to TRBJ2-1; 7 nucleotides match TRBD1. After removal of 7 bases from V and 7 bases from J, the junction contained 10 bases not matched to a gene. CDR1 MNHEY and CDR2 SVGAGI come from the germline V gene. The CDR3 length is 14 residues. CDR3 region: CASNHPGQHNEQFF. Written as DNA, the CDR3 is TGTGCCAGCAATCATCCGGGACAGCATAATGAGCAGTTCTTC.